This T cell receptor beta chain was documented in a study of T cells after yellow fever vaccination. As for the study in general: Low-cell-number fractions underwent preparation using SMART-Seq v4 Ultra Low Input.

Study findings and constraints: In post-booster samples, most primary-vaccination clones reappeared (approximately 95% CD4, approximately 91% CD8). Highly abundant clonotypes carried over from the bulk population could end up in FACS-sorted repertoires as contaminants.

This clonotype was seen repeatedly, ten times or more. The target antigen is unknown. The study made its TCR cDNA through 5'RACE template switching. That step introduced a universal primer site along with UMIs. A single record per CDR3 protein comes from TCRdb applying MiXCR to the 5' RACE reads. This table has about 400,000 distinct CDR3 sequences, over 5% appearing once. The sequences come from PBMCs, collected 5 days after the yellow fever booster vaccination. The sequence was obtained from a man aged 25 to 45 who received the YFV17D yellow fever vaccine.

The CDR3 coding sequence is TGTGCCAGCACCTCGGCGGAGCGGTACAATGAGCAGTTCTTC. This codes for CASTSAERYNEQFF. The chain is built from TRBV27 and TRBJ2-1, with D maybe TRBD2 (5 bases). The germline gives CDR1 MNHEY, CDR2 SMNVEV (reference sequence). The CDR3 consists of 14 residues. V was shortened by 7 bases and J by 4 bases, with 14 bases between the two germline ends.